What follows are 29 T cell receptor beta chains derived from one specimen sequenced in a study of T cell responses to AZD1222 COVID-19 vaccine. The table came from immunoSEQ multiplex PCR; TCRdb's copy has only in-frame clones and leaves some out. The repertoire consists of about 190,000 clones, with 80% to 90% occurring once and the leading ten covering 2.5% to 3%. The sample in question was peripheral blood, obtained on day 0 of MenACWY control vaccination. These receptors were collected from an adult in good health.

The chain links TRBV7-2 to TRBJ2-7; possibly TRBD2 for D (5 bases). Per germline, CDR1 SGHTA and CDR2 FQGNSA. The ends were cut back, 3 bases at V and 4 bases at J, with 16 bases in the middle. The CDR3 spans 15 residues. CDR3 nucleotide sequence: TGTGCCAGCAGCTTCACTAGAGAGAAAAATTACGAGCAGTACTTC. Amino acid sequence: CASSFTREKNYEQYF.

The rearrangement links TRBV18 to TRBJ2-2, with 9 bases aligning to TRBD1. CDR1 and CDR2 from the germline V gene are KGHSH and LQKENI. The CDR3 loop spans 15 amino acids. V dropped 2 bases and J dropped 3; count of bases not matched to a gene: 1. The CDR3 reads CASSPGTGHTGELFF. The CDR3 DNA reads TGTGCCAGCTCACCAGGGACAGGGCACACCGGGGAGCTGTTTTTT.

CDR3 in amino acids: CAISGPLGLAGNTGELFF. The CDR3 nucleotides are TGTGCCATCAGTGGACCTTTGGGACTAGCGGGGAACACCGGGGAGCTGTTTTTT. The chain employs TRBV10-3 and TRBJ2-2, with 12 bases that match TRBD2. Trimming took 4 bases from V and 1 from J; bases not matched to a gene: 7. Germline V gives CDR1 ENHRY, CDR2 SYGVKD. This CDR3 contains 18 residues.

This chain uses TRBV7-9 with TRBJ1-1, with TRBD1 identical over 8 bases. The V segment lost 10 bases and the J segment 4 bases; nucleotides outside the gene matches: 8. Per germline, CDR1 SEHNR and CDR2 FQNEAQ (reference sequence). The CDR3 has 13 amino acids. The CDR3 loop is CATSGGVGTEAFF. The CDR3 region has the DNA TGTGCCACCTCAGGGGGCGTAGGCACTGAAGCTTTCTTT.

This clone was observed a few times. This rearrangement joins TRBV6-5 to TRBJ2-6; D remains unclear. This CDR3 comprises 14 residues. Germline CDR1 and CDR2: MNHEY and SVGAGI. Deletions cut 6 bases from V and 2 bases from J, with 8 bases between. CDR3 protein: CASRTRAGANVLTF. The CDR3, as DNA: TGTGCCAGCAGAACAAGGGCTGGGGCCAACGTCCTGACTTTC.

This clone has a handful of counts. This chain links TRBV7-2 with TRBJ2-7, with 7 bases fitting TRBD1. The CDR3 contains 14 residues. V was pared by 3 bases and J by 1 base, with 3 bases of the junction left unmatched. Germline CDR1 and CDR2: SGHTA and FQGNSA. CDR3: CASSFTGVSYEQYF. For the CDR3, the DNA is TGTGCCAGCAGCTTTACAGGGGTATCCTACGAGCAGTACTTC. Using reference TRBV7-2 and TRBJ2-7 for the parts outside the CDR3, the full variable domain is GAGVSQSPSNKVTEKGKDVELRCDPISGHTALYWYRQSLGQGLEFLIYFQGNSAPDKSGLPSDRFSAERTGGSVSTLTIQRTQQEDSAVYLCASSFTGVSYEQYFGPGTRLTVT.

This clone was observed once. J is TRBJ1-2 and V is TRBV5-1; 9 positions agree with TRBD1. The CDR3 contains 15 residues. Germline V gives CDR1 SGHRS, CDR2 YFSETQ. Trimming took 0 bases from V and 5 from J; bases not matched to a gene: 5. CDR3 nucleotides: TGCGCCAGCAGCTTGGCCTTGACAGGGGGATATGGCTACACCTTC. This translates into CASSLALTGGYGYTF.

CDR3 sequence reads: CASSQPYQNRGSYEQYF. CDR3 nucleotide sequence: TGTGCCAGCAGCCAACCGTATCAAAACAGGGGATCCTACGAGCAGTACTTC. The chain has TRBV7-6 and TRBJ2-7; 7 nucleotides align to TRBD1. The trim removed 5 bases at V and 1 base at J, leaving 14 bases unmatched. Germline CDR1 and CDR2: SGHVS and FNYEAQ. The CDR3 runs 17 residues.

The rearrangement links TRBV10-3 to TRBJ1-2; D is perhaps TRBD1 (6 bases). From germline, CDR1 is ENHRY and CDR2 SYGVKD. Trimming took off 7 bases at V and 1 base at J, with 13 bases between the two ends. CDR3 size: 14 residues. The CDR3 coding sequence is TGTGCCATCACTGGGCAGGGGATTAACTATGGCTACACCTTC. Its translation is CAITGQGINYGYTF.

The V call is TRBV30, the J call TRBJ1-6, with 9 nucleotides matching TRBD1. Looked up from germline, CDR1 is GTSNPN and CDR2 is SVGIG (reference sequence). This CDR3 contains 13 residues. Losses at the gene ends were 6 bases for V and 10 bases for J; bases not matched to a gene: 7. The CDR3 loop is CACRTGVRSPLHF. DNA for the CDR3: TGTGCCTGCAGGACAGGGGTGAGGTCACCCCTCCACTTT.

This clone has just a few counts. The J gene is TRBJ1-4, the V gene TRBV4-1, with unresolved D. Germline lookup yields CDR1 MGHRA and CDR2 YSYEKL. The CDR3 runs to 16 residues. Trimming left V 1 base short and J 5 bases short, with 14 bases between. The chain's CDR3 is CASSQVAGSLNEKLFF. In DNA form, the CDR3 reads TGCGCCAGCAGCCAAGTGGCGGGGAGCCTGAATGAAAAACTGTTTTTT.

The gene calls are TRBV29-1 and TRBJ1-2; D gene uncertain. The V and J ends lost 6 bases and 4 bases respectively, with 15 bases between them. CDR1 is SQVTM and CDR2 is ANQGSEA in the germline V gene. This CDR3 has 13 amino acids. CDR3 bases: TGCAGCGTGAGCCAGACTCTTCTCTATGGCTACACCTTC. Amino acid sequence: CSVSQTLLYGYTF.

The V call is TRBV6-5, the J call TRBJ2-7; 8 bases match TRBD2. The CDR3 runs to 15 residues. Germline V lookup: CDR1 MNHEY, CDR2 SVGAGI. V gave up 5 bases and J gave up 5 bases; unmatched junction bases: 11. Here the CDR3 reads CASSTGGAGLHEQYF. In DNA form, the CDR3 reads TGTGCCAGCAGTACGGGGGGGGCAGGTCTCCACGAGCAGTACTTC.

V usage is TRBV19 and J usage is TRBJ1-1; 8 bases are shared with TRBD1. The germline V gene has CDR1 LNHDA and CDR2 SQIVND (reference sequence). This CDR3 comprises 16 residues. V gave up 1 base and J gave up 7 bases; unmatched junction bases: 11. The CDR3 nucleotides read TGTGCCAGTAGTATAGGGACAGGGTCCCCTACTGTTGAAGCTTTCTTT. Its protein is CASSIGTGSPTVEAFF.

The chain has TRBV5-4 and TRBJ2-7; TRBD1 agrees at 7 bases. This CDR3 contains 15 residues. V shed 4 bases and J 0 bases; nucleotides not matched to a gene: 7. CDR1 is SGHNT and CDR2 is YYREEE in the germline V gene (reference sequence). This CDR3 is CASSTDRVASYEQYF. The CDR3 DNA follows: TGTGCCAGCAGCACCGACAGGGTAGCCTCCTACGAGCAGTACTTC.

V and J are TRBV9 and TRBJ2-2; 10 nucleotides match TRBD2. The CDR3 totals 16 residues. V lost 0 bases and J lost 7; bases outside the gene matches: 6. Germline CDR1 reads SGDLS; CDR2 reads YYNGEE. The CDR3 spells CASSVGTAGGLGELFF. The DNA of the CDR3 is TGTGCCAGCAGCGTAGGAACAGCGGGGGGGCTCGGGGAGCTGTTTTTT.

The V call is TRBV29-1, the J call TRBJ2-7; TRBD2 matches 14 bases. V was pared by 6 bases and J by 4 bases, with 11 bases of the junction left unmatched. The CDR3 extends over 16 amino acids. In germline, CDR1 is SQVTM, CDR2 ANQGSEA. The CDR3 here is CSVAGTSGSTGYEQYF. CDR3 bases: TGCAGCGTCGCCGGGACTAGCGGGAGTACAGGGTACGAGCAGTACTTC.

This clone was seen just once. This chain connects TRBV7-9 to TRBJ1-2, with unresolved D. This CDR3 comprises 18 residues. Germline V lookup: CDR1 SEHNR, CDR2 FQNEAQ (reference sequence). Trimming took 5 bases from V and 1 from J, leaving 23 bases between them. CDR3 region: CASSPRLRPRLSNYGYTF. The DNA for the CDR3 is TGTGCCAGCAGCCCAAGATTGAGGCCCCGGTTAAGTAACTATGGCTACACCTTC.

The genes are TRBV28 and TRBJ2-7, with D unresolved. The V end was cut by 8 bases, the J end by 4 bases, with 9 bases between. The V gene's germline CDR1 is MDHEN and CDR2 SYDVKM. The CDR3 covers 11 residues. As DNA, the CDR3 is TGTGCCAGCGGGCCAATATACGAGCAGTACTTC. This codes for CASGPIYEQYF.

This chain links TRBV6-2 or TRBV6-3 with TRBJ2-7, with 13 bases fitting TRBD2. Germline V gene data show CDR1 as MNHEY and CDR2 as SVGEGT. The CDR3 totals 16 residues. The V segment lost 5 bases and the J segment 3 bases; nucleotides outside the gene matches: 7. The CDR3 sequence: CASSPRTSGGHYEQYF. CDR3 nucleotide sequence: TGTGCCAGCAGTCCCAGGACTAGCGGGGGCCACTACGAGCAGTACTTC.

J is TRBJ2-7 and V is TRBV7-2, with 7 bases identical to TRBD1. CDR1 and CDR2 (germline): SGHTA, FQGNSA. The CDR3 has 12 amino acids. V gave up 4 bases and J gave up 3 bases; unmatched junction bases: 0. The CDR3 nucleotides read TGTGCCAGCAGCTGGGACAGCTACGAGCAGTACTTC. It codes for CASSWDSYEQYF.

The chain combines TRBV28 with TRBJ2-2, with a possible D match to TRBD2 (6 bases). V was cut by 2 bases and J by 8 bases, with 15 bases left in between. The CDR3 is 15 amino acids. The germline gives CDR1 MDHEN, CDR2 SYDVKM. The chain's CDR3 is CASSLMAREVGELFF. As DNA, the CDR3 is TGTGCCAGCAGTTTAATGGCCAGGGAGGTTGGGGAGCTGTTTTTT.

This clone was counted between two and nine times. V usage is TRBV4-1 and J usage is TRBJ2-7, with a possible D match to TRBD2 (6 bases). Germline V gene sequence: CDR1 MGHRA, CDR2 YSYEKL. The CDR3 runs to 15 residues. V was shortened by 0 bases and J by 5 bases, with 14 bases between the two germline ends. The CDR3 protein is CASSQDWGTSNEQYF. Written as DNA, the CDR3 is TGCGCCAGCAGCCAAGATTGGGGGACTTCGAACGAGCAGTACTTC.

V gene TRBV5-3 combines with J gene TRBJ1-1, with D uncertain. TRBV5-3 is given ORF status, its function remaining uncertain. Trimming left V 2 bases short and J 3 bases short, with 11 bases between. This CDR3 has 14 amino acids. The CDR3 DNA reads as TGTGCCAGAAGCTTTTTACTTCGGGACACTGAAGCTTTCTTT. This encodes CARSFLLRDTEAFF.

This chain links TRBV28 with TRBJ1-5; tentative D call: TRBD1 (5 bases). V lost 3 bases to trimming and J lost 7 bases, with 10 bases between them. Germline lookup yields CDR1 MDHEN and CDR2 SYDVKM. This CDR3 spans 13 amino acids. CDR3 in amino acids: CASSFVGDQPQHF. The CDR3 nucleotides are TGTGCCAGCAGTTTCGTAGGGGACCAGCCCCAGCATTTT.

The chain carries TRBV15 and TRBJ2-7; D might be TRBD2 (5 bases). The V end lost 5 bases, the J end lost 7 bases, and 9 bases lay between the germline ends. Germline V lookup: CDR1 LNHNV, CDR2 YYDKDF (reference sequence). The CDR3 covers 11 residues. For the CDR3, the DNA is TGTGCCACCAGCGGGGAGTGGGAGCAGTACTTC. The encoded protein is CATSGEWEQYF.

The rearrangement joins TRBV19 to TRBJ1-5; TRBD1 agrees at 10 bases. Looked up from germline, CDR1 is LNHDA and CDR2 is SQIVND (reference sequence). V shed 0 bases, J shed 5 bases, and the junction held 10 bases outside the gene matches. This CDR3 spans 18 amino acids. CDR3 region: CASSIDIGQGGRYQPQHF. CDR3 DNA: TGTGCCAGTAGTATAGATATCGGACAGGGGGGAAGGTATCAGCCCCAGCATTTT.

This sequence joins TRBV28 and TRBJ1-2, with a tentative D call TRBD1 (6 bases). The length of the CDR3 is 14 residues. Between the trimmed V and J ends, which lost 5 bases and 0 bases, there was a span of 10 bases. Germline loops: CDR1 MDHEN, CDR2 SYDVKM. This CDR3 reads CASSGTLANYGYTF. The CDR3 coding sequence is TGTGCCAGCAGTGGGACACTCGCTAACTATGGCTACACCTTC.

The chain links TRBV28 to TRBJ1-1, with TRBD1 matching 9 bases. The CDR3 totals 18 residues. Trimming removed 6 bases from V and 3 bases from J; junction bases left unmatched: 17. The germline gives CDR1 MDHEN, CDR2 SYDVKM. The CDR3 here is CASRSGGLTGGRDTEAFF. In DNA form, the CDR3 reads TGTGCCAGCAGAAGCGGGGGCTTAACAGGGGGCAGGGACACTGAAGCTTTCTTT.